These 10 T cell receptor beta chains share one sample of origin, sequenced in a study of blood T cell repertoires in COVID-19. Measured with immunoSEQ multiplex PCR; TCRdb has only the in-frame clones, and not every one. The sample lists 20,000 to 30,000 clones; about nine tenths were seen once. Input material: peripheral blood. All receptors come from a man aged 70-80 years in a cohort sampled during active COVID-19.

V usage is TRBV7-2 and J usage is TRBJ1-5; TRBD1 is a possible D gene (6 bases). This CDR3 spans 14 amino acids. Trimming left V 5 bases short and J 7 bases short, with 15 bases between. Per the germline V gene, CDR1 is SGHTA and CDR2 is FQGNSA. CDR3 in amino acids: CASSPETGYQPQHF. Written as DNA, the CDR3 is TGTGCCAGCAGCCCCGAAACAGGGTACCAGCCCCAGCATTTT.

This chain links TRBV7-9 with TRBJ1-3; no firm D call. CDR3 length equals 15 residues. V lost 4 bases to trimming and J lost 0 bases, with 10 bases between them. The V gene's germline CDR1 is SEHNR and CDR2 FQNEAQ (reference sequence). DNA for the CDR3: TGTGCCAGCAGCTCCCCCCGGTTCTCTGGAAACACCATATATTTT. As protein: CASSSPRFSGNTIYF.

The V gene is TRBV10-3, the J gene TRBJ2-1, with D possibly being TRBD2 (6 bases). The CDR3 spans 12 residues. Germline V lookup: CDR1 ENHRY, CDR2 SYGVKD. The V gene lost 6 bases and the J gene lost 5 bases, with 8 bases spanning the gap. DNA of the CDR3: TGTGCCATCAGCGAGCGGGACAATGAGCAGTTCTTC. Translation: CAISERDNEQFF.

Remarks on this clone: Relative to the germline gene, one junction end is altered; a read error may explain this. The rearrangement joins TRBV7-7 to TRBJ2-2, with TRBD2 matching 9 bases. The CDR3 loop spans 16 amino acids. CDR1 and CDR2 (germline): SSHAT, FNYEAQ (reference sequence). The CDR3 region has the DNA TGTGCTAGCAGCCCCCTGGCTAGCGGGACGGGCGGGGAGCTGTTTTTT. This codes for CASSPLASGTGGELFF.

This sequence joins TRBV9 and TRBJ2-1, with 15 bases fitting TRBD2. Germline V CDR1 and CDR2: SGDLS, YYNGEE. V was pared by 5 bases and J by 0 bases, with 12 bases of the junction left unmatched. The CDR3 length is 20 residues. The CDR3 DNA is TGTGCCAGCAGTCGGACTAGCGGGAGGGCCCTAAAAAGCTCCTACAATGAGCAGTTCTTC. This codes for CASSRTSGRALKSSYNEQFF. Full variable domain (rest looked up from reference TRBV9 and TRBJ2-1): DSGVTQTPKHLITATGQRVTLRCSPRSGDLSVYWYQQSLDQGLQFLIQYYNGEERAKGNILERFSAQQFPDLHSELNLSSLELGDSALYFCASSRTSGRALKSSYNEQFFGPGTRLTVL.

The chain is built from TRBV28 and TRBJ2-7; D might be TRBD1 (6 bases). Germline V gene data show CDR1 as MDHEN and CDR2 as SYDVKM. There are 13 residues in the CDR3. Trimming removed 3 bases from V and 7 bases from J, with 13 bases in between. The CDR3 spells CASSLRGSGEQYF. CDR3 coding DNA: TGTGCCAGCAGTTTGAGGGGGTCGGGAGAGCAGTACTTC.

The chain couples TRBV9 to TRBJ2-7; 10 nucleotides agree with TRBD1. The V gene's germline CDR1 is SGDLS and CDR2 YYNGEE. This CDR3 contains 16 residues. The V segment lost 3 bases and the J segment 7 bases; nucleotides outside the gene matches: 13. This chain's CDR3 is CASSAFSGTGAGEQYF. CDR3 nucleotides: TGTGCCAGCAGCGCCTTCTCCGGGACAGGGGCGGGGGAGCAGTACTTC.

This clone was found once. The chain recombines TRBV19 with TRBJ2-1; 7 bases fit TRBD2. V lost 5 bases, J lost 7 bases, and 11 bases stayed unmatched. The CDR3 runs to 15 residues. Per germline, CDR1 LNHDA and CDR2 SQIVND (reference sequence). The CDR3 sequence: CASSPWRELRNEQFF. The CDR3 region has the DNA TGTGCCAGTAGTCCCTGGCGGGAGCTTCGGAATGAGCAGTTCTTC.

The J gene is TRBJ2-1, the V gene TRBV4-1, with 12 bases matching TRBD1. CDR1 is MGHRA and CDR2 is YSYEKL in the germline V gene. The CDR3 has 14 amino acids. Losses at the gene ends were 5 bases for V and 7 bases for J; bases not matched to a gene: 3. This CDR3 is CASSKGQGANEQFF. The CDR3 DNA is TGCGCCAGCAGCAAGGGACAGGGGGCGAATGAGCAGTTCTTC.

This clone was seen only once. The CDR3 here is CASSTGTGSNQPQHF. CDR3 sequence (DNA): TGTGCCAGTAGTACCGGGACAGGGAGCAATCAGCCCCAGCATTTT. The chain links TRBV19 to TRBJ1-5, with TRBD1 matching over 9 bases. The V gene's germline CDR1 is LNHDA and CDR2 SQIVND (reference sequence). This CDR3 is built from 15 residues. J was trimmed by 1 base and V by 4 bases; bases with no gene match: 2.